This TCR beta chain was retrieved from a study of blood T cell repertoires in COVID-19. The ends were cut back, 0 bases at V and 3 bases at J, with 12 bases in the middle. The CDR3 length is 15 residues. Per germline, CDR1 MNHEY and CDR2 SVGEGT. Clones were read by immunoSEQ multiplex PCR, and TCRdb kept only the in-frame ones, dropping some. Of 200,000 to 250,000 clones listed, roughly 80% were seen once; the top ten hold 3% to 4%. The sample consisted of peripheral blood. The TCR sequence derives from a woman aged 18 to 35 with acute or convalescent COVID-19. The genes are TRBV6-2 or TRBV6-3 and TRBJ2-7; possible D gene TRBD2, 6 bases. The CDR3 nucleotides are TGTGCCAGCAGTTACTCGATTACGGGGGACTACGAGCAGTACTTC. Its translation is CASSYSITGDYEQYF.